The TCR beta chain described here comes from a study of blood T cell repertoires in COVID-19. Across the whole study: Both acute and convalescent COVID-19 samples were obtained from the United States, Italy and Spain. Nucleic acid was either cDNA or gDNA, and it came from T cells, B-cell-depleted T cells, or PBMCs.

In the study's own analysis: The authors estimated nucleated cell counts from reference gene primer amplification. Assay used: immunoSEQ multiplex PCR; TCRdb lists only in-frame clones, some missing. The D gene and trimming were derived from the DNA, and the V and J assignments and clone size from that table. The repertoire holds tens of thousands of clones, with approximately 87% as singletons. V gave up 0 bases and J gave up 6 bases; unmatched junction bases: 7. This CDR3 is 15 amino acids long. Germline-derived CDR1 and CDR2 are SGHRS and YFSETQ. The sequencing input was peripheral blood. The TCR sequence derives from a man aged 45-65 years with active COVID-19. V usage is TRBV5-1 and J usage is TRBJ2-7, with TRBD1 matching over 9 bases. The CDR3 loop reads CASSLDGQGPGEQYF. CDR3 nucleotide sequence: TGCGCCAGCAGCTTGGACGGACAGGGGCCAGGCGAGCAGTACTTC.